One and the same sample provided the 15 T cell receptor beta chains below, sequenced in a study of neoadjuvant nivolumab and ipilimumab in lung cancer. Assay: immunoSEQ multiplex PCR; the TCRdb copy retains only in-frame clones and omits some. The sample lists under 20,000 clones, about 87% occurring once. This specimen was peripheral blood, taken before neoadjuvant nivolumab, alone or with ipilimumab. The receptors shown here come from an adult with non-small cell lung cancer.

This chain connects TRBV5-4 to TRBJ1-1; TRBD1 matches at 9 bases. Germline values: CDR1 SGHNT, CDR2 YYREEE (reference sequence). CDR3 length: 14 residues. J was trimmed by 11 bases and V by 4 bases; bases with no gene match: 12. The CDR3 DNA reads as TGTGCCAGCAGCCGAGAACAGGGGGCGCGGTTGGCTTTCTTT. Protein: CASSREQGARLAFF.

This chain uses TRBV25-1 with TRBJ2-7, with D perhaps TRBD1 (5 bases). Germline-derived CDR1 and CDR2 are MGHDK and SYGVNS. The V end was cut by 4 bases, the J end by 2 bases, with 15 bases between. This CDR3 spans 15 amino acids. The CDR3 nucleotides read TGTGCCAGCAGTGGGCAGGGAAGAAACCCCTACGAGCAGTACTTC. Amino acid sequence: CASSGQGRNPYEQYF.

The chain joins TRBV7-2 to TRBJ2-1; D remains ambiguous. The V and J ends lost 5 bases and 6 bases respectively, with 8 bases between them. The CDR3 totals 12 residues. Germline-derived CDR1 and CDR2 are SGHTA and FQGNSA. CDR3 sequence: CASSAGRNEQFF. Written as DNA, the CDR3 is TGTGCCAGCAGCGCCGGGCGCAATGAGCAGTTCTTC.

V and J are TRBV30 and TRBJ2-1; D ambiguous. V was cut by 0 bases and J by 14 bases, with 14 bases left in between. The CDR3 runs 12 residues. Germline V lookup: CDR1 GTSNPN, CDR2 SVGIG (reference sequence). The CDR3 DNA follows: TGTGCCTGGAGTGTACAGAGACCCCAGGAGTTCTTC. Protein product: CAWSVQRPQEFF. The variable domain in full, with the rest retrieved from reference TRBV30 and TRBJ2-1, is SQTIHQWPATLVQPVGSPLSLECTVEGTSNPNLYWYRQAAGRGLQLLFYSVGIGQISSEVPQNLSASRPQDRQFILSSKKLLLSDSGFYLCAWSVQRPQEFFGPGTRLTVL.

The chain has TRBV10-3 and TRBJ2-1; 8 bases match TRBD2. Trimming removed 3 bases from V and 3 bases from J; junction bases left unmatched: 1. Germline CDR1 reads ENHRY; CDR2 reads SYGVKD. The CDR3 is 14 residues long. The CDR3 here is CAISDSGNYNEQFF. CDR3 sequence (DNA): TGTGCCATCAGTGATAGCGGGAACTACAATGAGCAGTTCTTC.

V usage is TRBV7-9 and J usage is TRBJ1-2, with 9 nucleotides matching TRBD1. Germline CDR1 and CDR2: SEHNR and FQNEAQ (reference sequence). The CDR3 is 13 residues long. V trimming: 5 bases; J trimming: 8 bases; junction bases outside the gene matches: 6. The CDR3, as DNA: TGTGCCAGCAGCCCACAGGGGGCTGAAGGCTACACCTTC. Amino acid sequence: CASSPQGAEGYTF.

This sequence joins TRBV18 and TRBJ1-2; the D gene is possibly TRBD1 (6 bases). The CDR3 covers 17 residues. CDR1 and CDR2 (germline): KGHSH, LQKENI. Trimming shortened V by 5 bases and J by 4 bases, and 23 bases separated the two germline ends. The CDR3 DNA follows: TGTGCCAGCTCAGCAGCACCAACTCAGGGGCATGGCTATGGCTACACCTTC. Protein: CASSAAPTQGHGYGYTF. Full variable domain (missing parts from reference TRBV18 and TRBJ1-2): NAGVMQNPRHLVRRRGQEARLRCSPMKGHSHVYWYRQLPEEGLKFMVYLQKENIIDESGMPKERFSAEFPKEGPSILRIQQVVRGDSAAYFCASSAAPTQGHGYGYTFGSGTRLTVV.

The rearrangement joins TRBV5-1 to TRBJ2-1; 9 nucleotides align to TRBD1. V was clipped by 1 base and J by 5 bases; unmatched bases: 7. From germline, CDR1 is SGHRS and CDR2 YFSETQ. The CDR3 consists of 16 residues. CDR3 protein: CASSLNNRGQNNEQFF. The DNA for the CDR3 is TGCGCCAGCAGCTTGAATAACAGGGGGCAGAACAATGAGCAGTTCTTC.

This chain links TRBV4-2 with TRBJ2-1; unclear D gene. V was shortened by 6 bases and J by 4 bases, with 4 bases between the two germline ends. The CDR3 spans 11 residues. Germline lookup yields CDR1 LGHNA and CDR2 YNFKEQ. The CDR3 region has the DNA TGTGCCAGCAGGGAATACAATGAGCAGTTCTTC. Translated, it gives CASREYNEQFF.

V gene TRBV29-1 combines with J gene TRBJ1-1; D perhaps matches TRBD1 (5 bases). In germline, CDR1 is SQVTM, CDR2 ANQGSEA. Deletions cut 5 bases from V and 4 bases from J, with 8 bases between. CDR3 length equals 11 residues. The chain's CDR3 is CSVRGGTEAFF. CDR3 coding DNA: TGCAGCGTTAGGGGTGGCACTGAAGCTTTCTTT. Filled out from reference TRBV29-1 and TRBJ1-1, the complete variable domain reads SAVISQKPSRDICQRGTSLTIQCQVDSQVTMMFWYRQQPGQSLTLIATANQGSEATYESGFVIDKFPISRPNLTFSTLTVSNMSPEDSSIYLCSVRGGTEAFFGQGTRLTVV.

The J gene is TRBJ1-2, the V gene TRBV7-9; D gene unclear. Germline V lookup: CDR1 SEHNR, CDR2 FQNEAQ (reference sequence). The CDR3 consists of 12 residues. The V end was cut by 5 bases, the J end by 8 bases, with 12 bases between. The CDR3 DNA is TGTGCCAGCAGCCTGAACCAGAGGGGCTACACCTTC. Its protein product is CASSLNQRGYTF.

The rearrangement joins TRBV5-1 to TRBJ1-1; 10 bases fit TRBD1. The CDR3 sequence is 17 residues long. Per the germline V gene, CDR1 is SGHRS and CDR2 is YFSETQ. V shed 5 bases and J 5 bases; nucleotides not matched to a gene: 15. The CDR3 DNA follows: TGCGCCAGCAGGCAACTGGGGAGACAGGGGGCAAGGACTGAAGCTTTCTTT. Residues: CASRQLGRQGARTEAFF.

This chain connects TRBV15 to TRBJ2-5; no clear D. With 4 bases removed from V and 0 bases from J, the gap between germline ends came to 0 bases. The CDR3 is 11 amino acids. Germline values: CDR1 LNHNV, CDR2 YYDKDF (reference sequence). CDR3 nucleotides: TGTGCCACCAGCAACCAAGAGACCCAGTACTTC. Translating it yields CATSNQETQYF.

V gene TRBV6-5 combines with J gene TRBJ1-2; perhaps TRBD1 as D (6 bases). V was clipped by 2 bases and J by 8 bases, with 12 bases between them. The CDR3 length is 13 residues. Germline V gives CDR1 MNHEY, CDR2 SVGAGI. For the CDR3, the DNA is TGTGCCAGCAGTTACGGGGGGCGGGTAGGCTACACCTTC. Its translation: CASSYGGRVGYTF.

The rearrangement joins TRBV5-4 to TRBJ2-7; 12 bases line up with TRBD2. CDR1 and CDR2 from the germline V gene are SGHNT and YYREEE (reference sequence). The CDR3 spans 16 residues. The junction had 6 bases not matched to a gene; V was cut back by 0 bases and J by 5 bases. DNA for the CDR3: TGTGCCAGCAGCTTGGACCTACTAGCGGGAGGAAACGAGCAGTACTTC. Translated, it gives CASSLDLLAGGNEQYF.